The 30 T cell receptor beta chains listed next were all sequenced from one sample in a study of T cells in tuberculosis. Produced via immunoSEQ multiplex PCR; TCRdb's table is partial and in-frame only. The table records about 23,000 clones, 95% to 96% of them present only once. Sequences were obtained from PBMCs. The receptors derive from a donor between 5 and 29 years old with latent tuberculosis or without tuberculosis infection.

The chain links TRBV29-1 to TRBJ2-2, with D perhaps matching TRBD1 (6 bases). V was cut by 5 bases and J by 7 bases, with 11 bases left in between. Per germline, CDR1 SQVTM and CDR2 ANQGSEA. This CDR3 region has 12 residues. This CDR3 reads CSVRQGNGELFF. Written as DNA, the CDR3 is TGCAGCGTTCGCCAGGGGAACGGGGAGCTGTTTTTT.

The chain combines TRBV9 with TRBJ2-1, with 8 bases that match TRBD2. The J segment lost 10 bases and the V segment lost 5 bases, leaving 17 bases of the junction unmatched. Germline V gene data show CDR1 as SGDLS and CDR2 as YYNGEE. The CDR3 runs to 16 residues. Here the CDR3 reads CASSPPKRGSSLEQFF. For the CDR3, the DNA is TGTGCCAGCAGTCCTCCCAAGCGGGGGTCGTCATTGGAGCAGTTCTTC.

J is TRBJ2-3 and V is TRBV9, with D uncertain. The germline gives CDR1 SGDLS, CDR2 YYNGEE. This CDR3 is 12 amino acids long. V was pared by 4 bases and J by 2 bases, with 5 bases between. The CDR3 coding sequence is TGTGCCAGCAGCCCAGACACAGATACGCAGTATTTT. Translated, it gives CASSPDTDTQYF.

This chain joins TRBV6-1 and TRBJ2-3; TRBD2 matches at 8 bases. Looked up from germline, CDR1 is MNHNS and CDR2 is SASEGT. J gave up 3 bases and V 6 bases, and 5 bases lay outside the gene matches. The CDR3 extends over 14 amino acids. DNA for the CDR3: TGTGCCAGCAGGGTTAGCGGGGAGACAGATACGCAGTATTTT. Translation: CASRVSGETDTQYF.

CDR3 residues: CATSRDLSGQGSYEQYF. The CDR3 DNA follows: TGTGCCACCAGCAGAGATTTATCCGGACAGGGCTCCTACGAGCAGTACTTC. The V gene is TRBV15, the J gene TRBJ2-7; 8 bases align to TRBD1. Germline V gives CDR1 LNHNV, CDR2 YYDKDF (reference sequence). The J segment lost 0 bases and the V segment lost 0 bases, leaving 7 bases of the junction unmatched. The CDR3 runs to 17 residues.

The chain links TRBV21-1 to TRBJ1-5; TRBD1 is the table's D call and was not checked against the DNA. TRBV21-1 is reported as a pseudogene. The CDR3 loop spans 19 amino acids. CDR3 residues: CASSSQGQGAPQSNQPQHF. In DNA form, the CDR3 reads TGTGCCAGCAGCTCTCAAGGACAGGGGGCTCCCCAAAGCAATCAGCCCCAGCATTTT.

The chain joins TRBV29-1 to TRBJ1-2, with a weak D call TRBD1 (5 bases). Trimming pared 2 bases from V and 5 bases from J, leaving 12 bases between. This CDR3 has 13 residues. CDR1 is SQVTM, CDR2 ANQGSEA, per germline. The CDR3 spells CSVELGGVYGYTF. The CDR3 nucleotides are TGCAGCGTTGAACTGGGGGGTGTGTATGGCTACACCTTC.

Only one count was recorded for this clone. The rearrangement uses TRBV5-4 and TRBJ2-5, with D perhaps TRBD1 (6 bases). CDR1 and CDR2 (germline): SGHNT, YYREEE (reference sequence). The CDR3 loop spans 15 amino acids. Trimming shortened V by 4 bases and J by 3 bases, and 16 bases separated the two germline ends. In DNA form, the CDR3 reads TGTGCCAGCAGCCCCCGAGGGGGACACGAAGAGACCCAGTACTTC. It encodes CASSPRGGHEETQYF.

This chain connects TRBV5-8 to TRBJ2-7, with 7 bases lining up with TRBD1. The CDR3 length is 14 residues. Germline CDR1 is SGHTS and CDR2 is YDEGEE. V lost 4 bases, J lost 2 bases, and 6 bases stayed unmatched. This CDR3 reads CASSLDRTTYEQYF. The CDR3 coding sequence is TGTGCCAGCAGCCTGGACAGGACCACCTACGAGCAGTACTTC.

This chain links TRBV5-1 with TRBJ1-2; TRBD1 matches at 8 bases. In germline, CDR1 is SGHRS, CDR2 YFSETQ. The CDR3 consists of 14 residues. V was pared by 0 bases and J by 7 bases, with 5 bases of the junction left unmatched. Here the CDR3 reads CASSLGGQGSGYTF. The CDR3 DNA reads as TGCGCCAGCAGCTTGGGCGGACAGGGTTCTGGCTACACCTTC.

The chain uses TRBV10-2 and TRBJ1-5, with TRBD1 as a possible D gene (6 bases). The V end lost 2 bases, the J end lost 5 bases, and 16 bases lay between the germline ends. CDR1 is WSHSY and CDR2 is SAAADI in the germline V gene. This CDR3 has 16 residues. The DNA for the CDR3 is TGCGCCAGCAGTGAGCCTGGCAGGGGCGATTATCAGCCCCAGCATTTT. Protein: CASSEPGRGDYQPQHF.

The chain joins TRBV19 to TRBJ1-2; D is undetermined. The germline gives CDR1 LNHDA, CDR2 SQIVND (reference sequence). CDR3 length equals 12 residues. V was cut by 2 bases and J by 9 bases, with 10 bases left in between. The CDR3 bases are TGTGCCAGTAGTATATCAACAGATCGCTACACCTTC. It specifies CASSISTDRYTF.

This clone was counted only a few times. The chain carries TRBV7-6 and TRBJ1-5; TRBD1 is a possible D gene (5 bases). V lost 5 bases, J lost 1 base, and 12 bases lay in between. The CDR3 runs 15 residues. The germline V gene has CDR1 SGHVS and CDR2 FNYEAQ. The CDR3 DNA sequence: TGTGCCAGCAGCCCCGGGGGAGTGAGCAATCAGCCCCAGCATTTT. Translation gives CASSPGGVSNQPQHF. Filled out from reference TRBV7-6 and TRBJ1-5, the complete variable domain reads GAGVSQSPRYKVTKRGQDVALRCDPISGHVSLYWYRQALGQGPEFLTYFNYEAQQDKSGLPNDRFSAERPEGSISTLTIQRTEQRDSAMYRCASSPGGVSNQPQHFGDGTRLSIL.

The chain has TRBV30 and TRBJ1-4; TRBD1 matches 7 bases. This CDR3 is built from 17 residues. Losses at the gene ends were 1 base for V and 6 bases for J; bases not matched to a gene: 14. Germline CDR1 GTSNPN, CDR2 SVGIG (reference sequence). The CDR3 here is CAWSGERQGGTDEKLFF. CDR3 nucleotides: TGTGCCTGGAGTGGAGAGAGGCAGGGGGGAACCGATGAAAAACTGTTTTTT.

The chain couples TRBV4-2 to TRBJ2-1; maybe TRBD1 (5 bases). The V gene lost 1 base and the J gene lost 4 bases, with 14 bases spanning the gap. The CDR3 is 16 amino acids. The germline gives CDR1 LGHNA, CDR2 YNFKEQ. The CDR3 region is CASSQVSAAGYNEQFF. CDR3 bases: TGTGCCAGCAGCCAAGTAAGTGCGGCAGGGTACAATGAGCAGTTCTTC.

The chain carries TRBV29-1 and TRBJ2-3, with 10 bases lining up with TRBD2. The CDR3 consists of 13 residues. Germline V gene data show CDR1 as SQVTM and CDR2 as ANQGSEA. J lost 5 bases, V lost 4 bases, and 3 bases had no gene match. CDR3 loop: CSVAPSGGDTQYF. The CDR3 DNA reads TGCAGCGTTGCCCCTAGCGGGGGAGATACGCAGTATTTT.

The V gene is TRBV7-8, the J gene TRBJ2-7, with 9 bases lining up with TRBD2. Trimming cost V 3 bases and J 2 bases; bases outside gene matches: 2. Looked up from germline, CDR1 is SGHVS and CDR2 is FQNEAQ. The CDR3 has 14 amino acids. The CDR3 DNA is TGTGCCAGCAGCTTCGCGGGGGGGCCCTACGAGCAGTACTTC. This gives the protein CASSFAGGPYEQYF.

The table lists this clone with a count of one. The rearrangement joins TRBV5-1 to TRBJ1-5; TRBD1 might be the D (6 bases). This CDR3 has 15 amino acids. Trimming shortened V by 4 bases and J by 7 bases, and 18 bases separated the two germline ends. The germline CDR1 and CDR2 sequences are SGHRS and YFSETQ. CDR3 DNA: TGCGCCAGCAGCCGAACAGGGACATCAGGGCAGCCCCAGCATTTT. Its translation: CASSRTGTSGQPQHF.

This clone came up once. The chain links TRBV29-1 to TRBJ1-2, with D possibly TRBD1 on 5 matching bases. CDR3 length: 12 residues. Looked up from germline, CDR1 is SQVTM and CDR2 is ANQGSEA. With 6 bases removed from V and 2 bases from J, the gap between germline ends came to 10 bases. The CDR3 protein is CSVRQGNYGYTF. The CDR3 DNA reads TGCAGCGTCAGGCAGGGAAACTATGGCTACACCTTC. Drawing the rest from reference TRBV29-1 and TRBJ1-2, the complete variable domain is SAVISQKPSRDICQRGTSLTIQCQVDSQVTMMFWYRQQPGQSLTLIATANQGSEATYESGFVIDKFPISRPNLTFSTLTVSNMSPEDSSIYLCSVRQGNYGYTFGSGTRLTVV.

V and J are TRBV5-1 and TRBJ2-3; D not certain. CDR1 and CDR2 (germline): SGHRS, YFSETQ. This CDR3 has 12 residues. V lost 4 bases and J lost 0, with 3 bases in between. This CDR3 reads CASSLSTDTQYF. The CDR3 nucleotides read TGCGCCAGCAGCCTAAGCACAGATACGCAGTATTTT. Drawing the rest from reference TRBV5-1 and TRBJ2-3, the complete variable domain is KAGVTQTPRYLIKTRGQQVTLSCSPISGHRSVSWYQQTPGQGLQFLFEYFSETQRNKGNFPGRFSGRQFSNSRSEMNVSTLELGDSALYLCASSLSTDTQYFGPGTRLTVL.

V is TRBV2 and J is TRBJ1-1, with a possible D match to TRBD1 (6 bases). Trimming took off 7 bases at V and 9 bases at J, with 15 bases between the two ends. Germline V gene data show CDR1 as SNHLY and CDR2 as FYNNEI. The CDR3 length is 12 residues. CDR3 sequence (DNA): TGTGCCAGCACGGCCAGGGGTTTCCAAGCTTTCTTT. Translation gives CASTARGFQAFF.

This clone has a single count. In nucleotides, the CDR3 is TGCGCCAGCAGCTTGGAGGGGACACGAAATGAAAAACTGTTTTTT. Protein product: CASSLEGTRNEKLFF. The chain employs TRBV5-1 and TRBJ1-4, with a weak D call TRBD1 (6 bases). Deletions cut 0 bases from V and 5 bases from J, with 11 bases between. CDR3 size: 15 residues. Germline CDR1 and CDR2: SGHRS and YFSETQ.

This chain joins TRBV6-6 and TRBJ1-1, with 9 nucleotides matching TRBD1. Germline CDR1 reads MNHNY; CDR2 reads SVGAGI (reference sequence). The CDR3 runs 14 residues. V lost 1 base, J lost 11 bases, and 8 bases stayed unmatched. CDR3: CASSYFVGQGNAFF. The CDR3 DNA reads TGTGCCAGCAGTTACTTCGTGGGACAGGGAAACGCTTTCTTT.

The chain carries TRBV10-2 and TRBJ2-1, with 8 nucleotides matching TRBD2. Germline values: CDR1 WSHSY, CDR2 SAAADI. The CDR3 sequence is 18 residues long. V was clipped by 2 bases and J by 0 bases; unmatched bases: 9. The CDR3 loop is CASSERRPGTSSYNEQFF. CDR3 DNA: TGCGCCAGCAGTGAGCGACGGCCAGGGACTAGCTCCTACAATGAGCAGTTCTTC.

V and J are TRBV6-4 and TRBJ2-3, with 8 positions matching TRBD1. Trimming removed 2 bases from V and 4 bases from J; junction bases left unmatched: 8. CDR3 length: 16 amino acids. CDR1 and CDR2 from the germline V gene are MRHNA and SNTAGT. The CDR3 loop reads CASSDIATGAADTQYF. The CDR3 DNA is TGTGCCAGCAGTGACATAGCGACAGGGGCTGCAGATACGCAGTATTTT.

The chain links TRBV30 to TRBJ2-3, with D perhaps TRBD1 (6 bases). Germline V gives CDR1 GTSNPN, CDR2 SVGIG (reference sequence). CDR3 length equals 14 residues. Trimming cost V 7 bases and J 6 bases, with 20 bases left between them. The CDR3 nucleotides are TGTGCCTCGAACTACAGGGAAGGTACCGATACGCAGTATTTT. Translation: CASNYREGTDTQYF.

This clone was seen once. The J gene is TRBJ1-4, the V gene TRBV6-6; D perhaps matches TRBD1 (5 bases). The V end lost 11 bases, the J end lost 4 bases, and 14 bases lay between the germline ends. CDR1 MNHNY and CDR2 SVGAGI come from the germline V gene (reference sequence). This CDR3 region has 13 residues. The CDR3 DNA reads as TGTGCCTCCAGGGTCTCCGGTAATGAAAAACTGTTTTTT. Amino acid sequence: CASRVSGNEKLFF.

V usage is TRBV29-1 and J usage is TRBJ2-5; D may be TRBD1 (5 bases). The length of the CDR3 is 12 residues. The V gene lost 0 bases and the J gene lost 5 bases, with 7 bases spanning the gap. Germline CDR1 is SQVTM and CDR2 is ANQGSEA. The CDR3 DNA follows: TGCAGCGTTGAAGAGGGGCGGGAGACCCAGTACTTC. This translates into CSVEEGRETQYF.

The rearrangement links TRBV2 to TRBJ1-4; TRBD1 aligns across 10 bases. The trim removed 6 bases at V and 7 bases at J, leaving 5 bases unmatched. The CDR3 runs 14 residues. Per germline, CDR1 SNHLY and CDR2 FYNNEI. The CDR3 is CASRGTGVVEKLFF. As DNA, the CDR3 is TGTGCCAGCAGGGGGACAGGGGTAGTTGAAAAACTGTTTTTT.

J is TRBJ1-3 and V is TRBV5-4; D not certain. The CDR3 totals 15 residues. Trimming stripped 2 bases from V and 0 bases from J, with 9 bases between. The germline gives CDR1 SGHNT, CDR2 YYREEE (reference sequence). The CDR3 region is CASSFGGGSGNTIYF. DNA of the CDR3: TGTGCCAGCAGCTTCGGCGGAGGCTCTGGAAACACCATATATTTT.